Presented here are 19 T cell receptor beta chains from one specimen sequenced in a study of spatial heterogeneity in lung cancer. Study observations and caveats: Higher tumor mutation counts went along with higher counts of expanded intratumoral alpha and beta TCRs.

TCRdb reprocessed the 5' RACE reads with MiXCR, giving one entry per CDR3 protein. In the table there are around 12,000 distinct CDR3 sequences, roughly 5.4% of which are singletons. Their antigens are not known. Described time point: sample taken at primary tumor resection. This specimen was lung tumor tissue, taken at surgery. These TCRs come from a male donor with early-stage non-small cell lung cancer.

The chain joins TRBV11-1 to TRBJ1-1; D remains unclear. CDR1 SGHAT and CDR2 FQDESV come from the germline V gene (reference sequence). V was cut by 0 bases and J by 0 bases, with 8 bases left in between. This CDR3 comprises 15 residues. CDR3 nucleotides: TGTGCCAGCAGCTTAGCAGGATCCATGAACACTGAAGCTTTCTTT. Protein product: CASSLAGSMNTEAFF.

This rearrangement joins TRBV27 to TRBJ1-6; D uncertain. This CDR3 has 13 residues. Germline CDR1 MNHEY, CDR2 SMNVEV (reference sequence). The ends were cut back, 5 bases at V and 8 bases at J, with 10 bases in the middle. The CDR3, as DNA: TGTGCCAGCAGTGCTTCACAGTATTCACCCCTCCACTTT. Its translation: CASSASQYSPLHF.

This clonotype turned up a few times. The rearrangement joins TRBV20-1 to TRBJ1-5; perhaps TRBD1 as D (6 bases). The CDR3 contains 12 residues. From germline, CDR1 is DFQATT and CDR2 SNEGSKA (reference sequence). V shed 0 bases and J shed 9 bases, with 9 bases lying between them. The CDR3 DNA is TGCAGTGCTAGAGATATAGGGGGGCCCCAGCATTTT. It is translated as CSARDIGGPQHF.

This clonotype was seen many times. The chain recombines TRBV2 with TRBJ2-7; D is uncertain. The CDR3 covers 12 residues. Trimming pared 0 bases from V and 6 bases from J, leaving 6 bases between. Per the germline V gene, CDR1 is SNHLY and CDR2 is FYNNEI. This CDR3 reads CASSEAPGEQYF. CDR3 bases: TGTGCCAGCAGTGAAGCGCCCGGCGAGCAGTACTTC.

This clonotype was seen repeatedly, ten times or more. This chain uses TRBV24-1 with TRBJ1-2; tentatively, D is TRBD1 (6 bases). This CDR3 region has 13 residues. The germline gives CDR1 KGHDR, CDR2 SFDVKD. Trimming left V 6 bases short and J 8 bases short, with 15 bases between. The CDR3 protein is CATSPSGARGYTF. The CDR3 DNA follows: TGTGCCACCAGTCCTTCAGGGGCCAGAGGCTACACCTTC.

This clonotype was found many times. V usage is TRBV7-2 and J usage is TRBJ2-3; weak D call: TRBD2 (6 bases). Trimming shortened V by 5 bases and J by 4 bases, and 16 bases separated the two germline ends. There are 15 residues in the CDR3. Germline CDR1 reads SGHTA; CDR2 reads FQGNSA. CDR3 DNA sequence: TGTGCCAGCAGCCCAATTGGGGGGAAAGCAGATACGCAGTATTTT. It specifies CASSPIGGKADTQYF.

This clonotype was counted ten times or more. This chain connects TRBV27 to TRBJ2-7, with 7 bases that match TRBD2. This CDR3 has 15 residues. Germline CDR1 reads MNHEY; CDR2 reads SMNVEV (reference sequence). J lost 4 bases, V lost 7 bases, and 13 bases had no gene match. In nucleotides, the CDR3 is TGTGCCAGCACCGCAATGAGCGGGGTAGATTACGAGCAGTACTTC. This gives the protein CASTAMSGVDYEQYF.

This clonotype was seen at least ten times. This chain links TRBV5-5 with TRBJ2-3, with 9 nucleotides matching TRBD2. The CDR3 runs 16 residues. Per the germline V gene, CDR1 is SGHKS and CDR2 is YYEKEE (reference sequence). V lost 4 bases, J lost 0 bases, and 6 bases stayed unmatched. The CDR3 region is CASSPLAGASTDTQYF. The CDR3 DNA reads TGTGCCAGCAGCCCTTTAGCGGGAGCTAGCACAGATACGCAGTATTTT.

This clonotype was seen repeatedly, ten times or more. CDR3 coding DNA: TGCAGTGCTACCGGACAGCTGGGACTGTTTTTT. Its translation: CSATGQLGLFF. The chain recombines TRBV20-1 with TRBJ1-4; D might be TRBD1 (6 bases). Germline assignment: CDR1 DFQATT and CDR2 SNEGSKA (reference sequence). This CDR3 spans 11 amino acids. Between the trimmed V and J ends, which lost 4 bases and 13 bases, there was a span of 13 bases.

At least ten counts were recorded for this clonotype. The chain is built from TRBV28 and TRBJ2-7, with TRBD2 matching 12 bases. The CDR3 is 16 amino acids. Trimming removed 5 bases from V and 4 bases from J; junction bases left unmatched: 9. Germline CDR1 reads MDHEN; CDR2 reads SYDVKM. Here the CDR3 reads CASSPLGLAGRYEQYV. In DNA form, the CDR3 reads TGTGCCAGCAGTCCGCTCGGACTAGCGGGAAGGTACGAGCAGTACGTC.

This clonotype was counted at least ten times. The chain recombines TRBV20-1 with TRBJ1-2; D possibly corresponds to TRBD1 (5 bases). There are 15 residues in the CDR3. Trimming removed 6 bases at V and 4 bases at J, with 21 bases between. Germline CDR1 DFQATT, CDR2 SNEGSKA (reference sequence). The CDR3 nucleotides read TGCAGTGCCCCTGTTTCCCGGGGGAGCGGCTATGGCTACACCTTC. Its protein product is CSAPVSRGSGYGYTF.

This clonotype was recorded at least ten times. The V and J genes are TRBV9 and TRBJ2-5, with D possibly matching TRBD1 (5 bases). Germline V CDR1 and CDR2: SGDLS, YYNGEE. The CDR3 is 13 amino acids. V dropped 5 bases and J dropped 5 bases, with 13 bases sitting between them. The CDR3: CASSVQGGETQYF. CDR3 in DNA: TGTGCCAGCAGTGTTCAGGGTGGGGAGACCCAGTACTTC.

This clonotype was picked up many times. The chain carries TRBV6-5 and TRBJ2-2; no clear D gene. Germline CDR1 is MNHEY and CDR2 is SVGAGI. The ends were cut back, 0 bases at V and 5 bases at J, with 7 bases in the middle. CDR3 length: 14 residues. CDR3 in amino acids: CASSYSIATGELFF. The CDR3 coding sequence is TGTGCCAGCAGTTACTCGATCGCTACCGGGGAGCTGTTTTTT.

This clonotype has at least ten counts. The genes are TRBV27 and TRBJ1-2; 10 positions agree with TRBD1. CDR3 length: 17 residues. The germline gives CDR1 MNHEY, CDR2 SMNVEV (reference sequence). With V trimmed by 2 bases and J by 1 base, 7 bases remained unmatched. For the CDR3, the DNA is TGTGCCAGCAGTTTAATAGGGACAGGGGTTTTTAACTATGGCTACACCTTC. This codes for CASSLIGTGVFNYGYTF.

This clonotype was detected ten times or more. This chain links TRBV28 with TRBJ2-2; D unresolved. Trimming took 4 bases from V and 11 from J, leaving 2 bases between them. The germline V gene encodes CDR1 MDHEN and CDR2 SYDVKM. CDR3 size: 9 residues. The DNA for the CDR3 is TGTGCCAGCAGTTACGAGCTGTTTTTT. Amino acids: CASSYELFF.

This clonotype showed up many times. The chain recombines TRBV6-6 with TRBJ1-1; 9 positions agree with TRBD1. Per the germline V gene, CDR1 is MNHNY and CDR2 is SVGAGI (reference sequence). The CDR3 has 16 amino acids. The V gene end was trimmed by 5 bases and the J gene end by 4 bases; junction bases not matched to a gene: 11. CDR3 sequence (DNA): TGTGCCAGCAGTCAGGATCCGGGACAGGGAGTCACTGAAGCTTTCTTT. The encoded protein is CASSQDPGQGVTEAFF.

A few counts support this clonotype. The V gene is TRBV18, the J gene TRBJ1-1, with 7 bases aligning to TRBD1. V was pared by 6 bases and J by 6 bases, with 4 bases of the junction left unmatched. This CDR3 contains 12 residues. Germline V gives CDR1 KGHSH, CDR2 LQKENI. CDR3 sequence: CASSGTAAEAFF. CDR3 coding DNA: TGTGCCAGCTCCGGGACAGCGGCTGAAGCTTTCTTT.

This clonotype has at least ten counts. The rearrangement uses TRBV15 and TRBJ1-2; no clear D. Germline V gives CDR1 LNHNV, CDR2 YYDKDF (reference sequence). The CDR3 is 13 residues long. Trimming took off 0 bases at V and 13 bases at J, with 15 bases between the two ends. The CDR3 DNA is TGTGCCACCAGCAGAGATGGGCAGTCCGTGGCCACCTTC. It codes for CATSRDGQSVATF.

Ten or more counts support this clonotype. The chain combines TRBV6-2 or TRBV6-3 with TRBJ1-6; 7 nucleotides align to TRBD1. The J segment lost 9 bases and the V segment lost 2 bases, leaving 7 bases of the junction unmatched. Germline V gene sequence: CDR1 MNHEY, CDR2 SVGEGT. The CDR3 extends over 15 amino acids. The CDR3 loop reads CASSYGRQGGSPLHF. Written as DNA, the CDR3 is TGTGCCAGCAGTTACGGGCGACAGGGAGGTTCACCCCTCCACTTT.